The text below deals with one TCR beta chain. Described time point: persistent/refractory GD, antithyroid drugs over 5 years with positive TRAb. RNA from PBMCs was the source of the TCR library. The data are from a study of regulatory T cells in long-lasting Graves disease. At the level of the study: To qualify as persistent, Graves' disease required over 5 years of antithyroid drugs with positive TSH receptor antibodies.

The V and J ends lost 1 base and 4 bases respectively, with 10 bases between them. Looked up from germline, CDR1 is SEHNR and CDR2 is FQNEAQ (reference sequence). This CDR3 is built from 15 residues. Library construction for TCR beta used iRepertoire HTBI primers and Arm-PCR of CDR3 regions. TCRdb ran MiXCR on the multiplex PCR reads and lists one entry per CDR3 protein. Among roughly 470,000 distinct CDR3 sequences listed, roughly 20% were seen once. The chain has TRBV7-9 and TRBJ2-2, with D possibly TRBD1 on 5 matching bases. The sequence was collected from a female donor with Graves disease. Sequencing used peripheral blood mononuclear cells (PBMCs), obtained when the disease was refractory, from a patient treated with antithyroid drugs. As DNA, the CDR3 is TGTGCCAGCAGCTTAGAAGGGGCCGGCACCGGGGAGCTGTTTTTT. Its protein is CASSLEGAGTGELFF.